The T cell receptor (beta chain) under discussion was sequenced for a study of cytomegalovirus exposure and HLA in healthy donors. Study overall: A preliminary data release comprised tens of millions of unique TCRs obtained from HLA-typed donors.

The PCR ran on 60 Vbeta and 13 Jbeta primers. Profiling relied on immunoSEQ multiplex PCR, and the TCRdb table lists in-frame clones only, not all of them. The sample table sets out 150,000 to 200,000 clones. Study-level results: It was confirmed in vitro that three of the CMV-associated chains were specific for CMV antigens.

A word on this clone: No antigen is known for it. One junction end disagrees with the germline gene, perhaps due to a read error.

The sequence was collected from a boy between 5 and 17 years old in good health and CMV-seronegative. Sequencing was performed on PBMCs.

The CDR3 DNA reads TGTGCCTGGACCCCAGGCGGCCCGGGGGGGGGCTTT. This sequence encodes CAWTPGGPGGGF. V usage is TRBV30 and J usage is TRBJ1-1; D is perhaps TRBD1 (5 bases). The CDR3 runs to 12 residues. CDR1 GTSNPN and CDR2 SVGIG come from the germline V gene (reference sequence).